What follows describes a single TCR beta chain. These data are taken from a study of blood T cell repertoires in COVID-19. The CDR3 loop spans 15 amino acids. V was pared by 0 bases and J by 5 bases, with 13 bases between. Germline lookup yields CDR1 MGHRA and CDR2 YSYEKL. Method: immunoSEQ multiplex PCR; TCRdb's copy keeps in-frame clones and lacks some. The repertoire consists of roughly 200,000 clones, with about 86% occurring once and the leading ten covering 3.5% to 5.5%. The sequence came from a woman in her thirties who had been exposed to COVID-19. This chain links TRBV4-1 with TRBJ1-1, with TRBD1 as a possible D gene (6 bases). The sequencing input was PBMCs or T cells enriched from blood (not recorded which). The CDR3 protein is CASSQERGLGTEAFF. CDR3 coding DNA: TGCGCCAGCAGCCAAGAGCGGGGGCTGGGAACTGAAGCTTTCTTT.